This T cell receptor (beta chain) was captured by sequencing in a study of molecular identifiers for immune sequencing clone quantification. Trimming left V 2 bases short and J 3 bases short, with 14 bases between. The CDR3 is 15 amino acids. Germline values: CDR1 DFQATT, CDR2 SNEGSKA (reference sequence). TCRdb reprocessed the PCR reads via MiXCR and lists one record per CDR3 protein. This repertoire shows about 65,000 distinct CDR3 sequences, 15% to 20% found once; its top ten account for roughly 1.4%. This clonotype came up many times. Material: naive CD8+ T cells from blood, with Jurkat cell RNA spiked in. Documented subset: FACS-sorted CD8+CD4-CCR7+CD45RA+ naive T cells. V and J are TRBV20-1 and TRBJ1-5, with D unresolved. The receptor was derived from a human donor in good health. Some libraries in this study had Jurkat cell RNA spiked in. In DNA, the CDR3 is TGCAGTGCTAGAATCGGGGAGTCGCCCAATCAGCCCCAGCATTTT. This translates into CSARIGESPNQPQHF.